The rows below give T cell receptor beta chains drawn from one sample of a study of cytomegalovirus exposure and HLA in healthy donors. TCRdb keeps only in-frame clones here, not all; method: immunoSEQ multiplex PCR. The sample shows approximately 190,000 clones, roughly 80% of them seen only once. The specimen was PBMCs. These receptors were obtained from a man aged 50 or older in good health and CMV-seronegative. CDR3s leave out the opening cysteine and the closing phenylalanine or tryptophan.

len | j_gene | v_gene | CDR3aa
13 | TRBJ2-6 | TRBV5-1 | ASSLRGRGANVLT
14 | TRBJ1-4 | TRBV7-8 | ASSLAAGLVGEKLF
11 | TRBJ2-2 | TRBV19 | ASRAVNTGELF
11 | TRBJ1-1 | TRBV7-9 | SSSLTGRTEAF
14 | TRBJ1-1 | TRBV7-2 | ASSLQGAARNTEAF
11 | TRBJ1-2 | TRBV5-1 | ASSFGSSYGYT
13 | TRBJ2-7 | TRBV6-5 | ASSFDSVSSYEQY
11 | TRBJ2-5 | TRBV2 | ASSDGSSETQY
12 | TRBJ1-2 | TRBV9 | ASSVVSGNYGYT
14 | TRBJ1-6 | TRBV10-2 | ASSRIPGQSGSPLH
12 | TRBJ1-5 | TRBV27 | ASSRYRGNQPQH
14 | TRBJ1-1 | TRBV11-2 | ASSLVDRGENTEAF
13 | TRBJ1-6 | TRBV28 | ASKIRQYDNSPLH
11 | TRBJ2-6 | TRBV14 | ASSPSGANVLT
16 | TRBJ2-3 | TRBV18 | ASSGTRDRIASTDTQY
12 | TRBJ2-3 | TRBV6-6 | ASTTSGGQDTQY
11 | TRBJ2-7 | TRBV6-5 | ASRSTGPYEQY
10 | TRBJ1-2 | TRBV19 | AVNRGHYGYT